Presented here are 24 T cell receptor beta chains from one specimen sequenced in a study of cytomegalovirus exposure and HLA in healthy donors. The PCR was carried out with 60 Vbeta primers and 13 Jbeta primers. Generated by immunoSEQ multiplex PCR, the TCRdb table keeps only in-frame clones and is missing some. The sample records 210,000 or so clones, about 85% being singletons. The material sequenced was PBMCs. The receptors stem from a woman aged 45-65 years in good health and CMV-seropositive.

The rearrangement uses TRBV9 and TRBJ2-3; D gene ambiguous. Germline-derived CDR1 and CDR2 are SGDLS and YYNGEE. Trimming stripped 0 bases from V and 2 bases from J, with 4 bases between. This CDR3 has 13 residues. In nucleotides, the CDR3 is TGTGCCAGCAGCGTAGACTTCACAGATACGCAGTATTTT. Encoded protein: CASSVDFTDTQYF.

The chain employs TRBV11-2 and TRBJ1-5; 7 bases are a match to TRBD1. The CDR3 covers 14 residues. The V gene end was trimmed by 1 base and the J gene end by 7 bases; junction bases not matched to a gene: 4. Germline CDR1 and CDR2: SGHAT and FQNNGV. The CDR3 region is CASSLAGGRQPQHF. DNA for the CDR3: TGTGCCAGCAGCTTAGCAGGGGGAAGACAGCCCCAGCATTTT. The entire variable domain, with the rest obtained from reference TRBV11-2 and TRBJ1-5, is as follows: EAGVAQSPRYKIIEKRQSVAFWCNPISGHATLYWYQQILGQGPKLLIQFQNNGVVDDSQLPKDRFSAERLKGVDSTLKIQPAKLEDSAVYLCASSLAGGRQPQHFGDGTRLSIL.

This clone was picked up one time. The chain uses TRBV7-9 and TRBJ2-7, with D possibly being TRBD1 (6 bases). V lost 7 bases and J 2 bases, leaving 21 bases between the germline ends. The V gene's germline CDR1 is SEHNR and CDR2 FQNEAQ (reference sequence). The CDR3 has 16 amino acids. The chain's CDR3 is CASTQTGGVGTYEQYF. The CDR3 region has the DNA TGTGCCAGCACACAGACAGGTGGAGTTGGGACCTACGAGCAGTACTTC.

The rearrangement joins TRBV9 to TRBJ2-7, with D perhaps matching TRBD2 (6 bases). Trimming pared 0 bases from V and 9 bases from J, leaving 19 bases between. The CDR3 has 15 amino acids. CDR1 and CDR2 from the germline V gene are SGDLS and YYNGEE. The CDR3 DNA reads TGTGCCAGCAGCGTAGAGGAGGGAGGCGGAGTACCGCAGTACTTC. This sequence encodes CASSVEEGGGVPQYF.

The chain joins TRBV30 to TRBJ2-7, with 11 bases aligning to TRBD2. V lost 0 bases and J lost 6; bases outside the gene matches: 1. The germline gives CDR1 GTSNPN, CDR2 SVGIG (reference sequence). The CDR3 has 13 residues. CDR3 sequence (DNA): TGTGCCTGGAGTGTACTAGCGGGGGCCGAGCAGTACTTC. This encodes CAWSVLAGAEQYF.

The table lists this clone with a few counts. V is TRBV29-1 and J is TRBJ1-3; maybe TRBD1 (6 bases). The V and J ends lost 5 bases and 5 bases respectively, with 13 bases between them. Germline V gene sequence: CDR1 SQVTM, CDR2 ANQGSEA. The CDR3 is 13 amino acids. CDR3 DNA: TGCAGCGTTCTCGGGCAGGGGAGAAACACCATATATTTT. Translating gives CSVLGQGRNTIYF.

This clone appeared a few times. The chain couples TRBV5-1 to TRBJ2-5, with a tentative D call TRBD1 (8 bases). The J call is uncertain, as TRBJ2-7 better fits the DNA end. This CDR3 spans 17 amino acids. From germline, CDR1 is SGHRS and CDR2 YFSETQ. This chain's CDR3 is CASSLGYKQGGPYEQYF. The CDR3 DNA sequence: TGCGCCAGCAGCTTGGGATATAAACAGGGGGGGCCATACGAGCAGTACTTC.

This chain uses TRBV2 with TRBJ2-1, with a tentative D call TRBD2 (6 bases). Germline-derived CDR1 and CDR2 are SNHLY and FYNNEI. Deletions cut 5 bases from V and 14 bases from J, with 13 bases between. The CDR3 totals 11 residues. The DNA for the CDR3 is TGTGCCAGCAGTAATGGAAGGAGGGAGTTCTTC. Its translation is CASSNGRREFF.

This chain links TRBV7-7 with TRBJ2-5; 9 bases agree with TRBD1. CDR1 and CDR2 from the germline V gene are SSHAT and FNYEAQ (reference sequence). The ends lost 4 bases at V and 7 bases at J; junction bases unmatched: 7. This CDR3 comprises 14 residues. The CDR3 loop reads CASSSPGTGRTQYF. CDR3 DNA: TGTGCCAGCAGCTCGCCCGGGACAGGGAGGACCCAGTACTTC.

This sequence joins TRBV6-4 and TRBJ1-2, with TRBD1 as a possible D gene (6 bases). The CDR3 has 14 residues. CDR1 is MRHNA, CDR2 SNTAGT, per germline. V lost 3 bases, J lost 7 bases, and 15 bases lay in between. Here the CDR3 reads CASSDLGARGGYTF. The DNA of the CDR3 is TGTGCCAGCAGTGATCTGGGGGCGCGTGGTGGCTACACCTTC.

This clone was recorded only once. The chain recombines TRBV5-6 with TRBJ1-3; D is undetermined. The germline CDR1 and CDR2 sequences are SGHDT and YYEEEE. This CDR3 has 15 residues. The V end lost 7 bases, the J end lost 4 bases, and 18 bases lay between the germline ends. CDR3 sequence (DNA): TGTGCCAGCTTACCCCGAGGACGGGGAGGAAACACCATATATTTT. Amino acids: CASLPRGRGGNTIYF.

The chain joins TRBV7-2 to TRBJ2-6, with D perhaps TRBD2 (6 bases). Germline V gene data show CDR1 as SGHTA and CDR2 as FQGNSA. The ends were cut back, 1 base at V and 0 bases at J, with 16 bases in the middle. The CDR3 totals 19 residues. The CDR3 nucleotides are TGTGCCAGCAGCTTAGATCCCGGACACGGGGGCTCTGGGGCCAACGTCCTGACTTTC. This translates into CASSLDPGHGGSGANVLTF.

The rearrangement joins TRBV6-5 to TRBJ2-1, with 11 bases that match TRBD1. The CDR3 is 15 amino acids. Germline values: CDR1 MNHEY, CDR2 SVGAGI. The trim removed 6 bases at V and 5 bases at J, leaving 6 bases unmatched. The CDR3 DNA reads as TGTGCCAGCAGGGGGGACAGGGGGATCCACAATGAGCAGTTCTTC. Translating gives CASRGDRGIHNEQFF.

J is TRBJ2-1 and V is TRBV29-1; tentative D call: TRBD2 (5 bases). This CDR3 contains 11 residues. Germline values: CDR1 SQVTM, CDR2 ANQGSEA. The germline V and J ends were trimmed by 0 bases and 10 bases, with 7 bases remaining between them. The DNA for the CDR3 is TGCAGCGTTGAAGATCCGGGAGAGCAGTTCTTC. This codes for CSVEDPGEQFF.

CDR3 loop: CACGAGSYNEQFF. DNA for the CDR3: TGTGCTTGCGGGGCGGGGTCCTACAATGAGCAGTTCTTC. The gene calls are TRBV30 and TRBJ2-1, with D tentatively TRBD2 (6 bases). The length of the CDR3 is 13 residues. CDR1 is GTSNPN, CDR2 SVGIG, per germline (reference sequence). The full variable domain, completed using reference TRBV30 and TRBJ2-1, is SQTIHQWPATLVQPVGSPLSLECTVEGTSNPNLYWYRQAAGRGLQLLFYSVGIGQISSEVPQNLSASRPQDRQFILSSKKLLLSDSGFYLCACGAGSYNEQFFGPGTRLTVL.

This chain joins TRBV11-2 and TRBJ2-5; D might be TRBD2 (6 bases). The CDR3 extends over 17 amino acids. V shed 4 bases and J shed 5 bases, with 23 bases lying between them. CDR1 is SGHAT and CDR2 is FQNNGV in the germline V gene. CDR3 DNA sequence: TGTGCCAGCAGCTCTAGGGTGGGTGGAGGGATGCTGGAGACCCAGTACTTC. Encoded protein: CASSSRVGGGMLETQYF.

The chain carries TRBV5-4 and TRBJ2-5, with TRBD2 as a possible D gene (6 bases). This CDR3 spans 16 amino acids. Germline-derived CDR1 and CDR2 are SGHNT and YYREEE (reference sequence). The V end lost 3 bases, the J end lost 5 bases, and 20 bases lay between the germline ends. The CDR3 DNA reads as TGTGCCAGCAGCTCCTCCCGCGGTGATGGGGGGGAGACCCAGTACTTC. Translated, it gives CASSSSRGDGGETQYF. Full variable domain (remainder filled in from reference TRBV5-4 and TRBJ2-5): ETGVTQSPTHLIKTRGQQVTLRCSSQSGHNTVSWYQQALGQGPQFIFQYYREEENGRGNFPPRFSGLQFPNYSSELNVNALELDDSALYLCASSSSRGDGGETQYFGPGTRLLVL.

The rearrangement uses TRBV9 and TRBJ2-1, with 11 bases matching TRBD1. Germline CDR1 and CDR2: SGDLS and YYNGEE. CDR3 length equals 20 residues. Trimming cost V 0 bases and J 5 bases; bases outside gene matches: 16. The CDR3 loop reads CASSVGGGQGEGRLHNEQFF. The DNA of the CDR3 is TGTGCCAGCAGCGTAGGTGGGGGACAGGGGGAAGGAAGGCTACACAATGAGCAGTTCTTC.

The chain combines TRBV30 with TRBJ2-3; D is ambiguous. There are 12 residues in the CDR3. The V end was cut by 5 bases, the J end by 1 base, with 7 bases between. Germline V gene lookup returns CDR1 GTSNPN and CDR2 SVGIG (reference sequence). Here the CDR3 reads CAWSSGTDTQYF. Here the CDR3 DNA reads TGTGCCTGGTCCTCCGGCACAGATACGCAGTATTTT.

The V and J genes are TRBV27 and TRBJ1-1; D call uncertain. Germline CDR1 MNHEY, CDR2 SMNVEV (reference sequence). Trimming stripped 6 bases from V and 0 bases from J, with 11 bases between. The CDR3 has 14 residues. The CDR3 loop reads CASSGGVLNTEAFF. DNA of the CDR3: TGTGCCAGCAGCGGCGGGGTCCTGAACACTGAAGCTTTCTTT.

This clone was counted only a few times. The V call is TRBV6-1, the J call TRBJ1-3; weak D call: TRBD1 (6 bases). CDR1 and CDR2 (germline): MNHNS, SASEGT. CDR3 length equals 15 residues. Trimming removed 5 bases from V and 2 bases from J, with 13 bases in between. The CDR3 loop is CASSTDRTPGNTIYF. CDR3 in DNA: TGTGCCAGCAGTACCGACAGGACCCCTGGAAACACCATATATTTT.

V usage is TRBV4-2 and J usage is TRBJ2-7, with D maybe TRBD1 (6 bases). CDR1 is LGHNA, CDR2 YNFKEQ, per germline. V was pared by 4 bases and J by 1 base, with 20 bases between. There are 17 residues in the CDR3. As DNA, the CDR3 is TGTGCCAGCAGCCCTCAAAGGACAGAAGGAGTATCCTACGAGCAGTACTTC. It yields the protein CASSPQRTEGVSYEQYF.

The count of this clone is one. The chain is built from TRBV7-6 and TRBJ2-2; 7 bases match TRBD1. This CDR3 contains 19 residues. The V gene's germline CDR1 is SGHVS and CDR2 FNYEAQ. Trimming removed 5 bases from V and 2 bases from J; junction bases left unmatched: 17. The CDR3 DNA is TGTGCCAGCAGCGCATCCCTACCCCTCCGACAGGGCAACACCGGGGAGCTGTTTTTT. This sequence encodes CASSASLPLRQGNTGELFF.

The rearrangement joins TRBV18 to TRBJ1-1, with 7 nucleotides matching TRBD1. This CDR3 region has 15 residues. V dropped 6 bases and J dropped 1; count of bases not matched to a gene: 8. The germline gives CDR1 KGHSH, CDR2 LQKENI. This CDR3 reads CASSEPGQRNTEAFF. In DNA, the CDR3 is TGTGCCAGCTCGGAACCGGGACAGCGGAACACTGAAGCTTTCTTT.